A single T cell receptor (beta chain) is shown here with its context. Its antigen is unidentified. TCRdb independently ran MiXCR on the RT-PCR reads; one entry per CDR3 protein. Of around 520,000 distinct CDR3 sequences listed, roughly 12% are singletons. The data are from a study of response to subunit inactivated influenza vaccine. Study-level points and caveats: After each seasonal influenza vaccination, few new T cells are recruited, the authors suggested.

The germline CDR1 and CDR2 sequences are KGHSH and LQKENI. The germline V and J ends were trimmed by 3 bases and 0 bases, with 26 bases remaining between them. This CDR3 spans 20 amino acids. The origin of this receptor is a man aged 50-60 years who received an inactivated influenza vaccine. The chain uses TRBV18 and TRBJ2-5, with D perhaps matching TRBD1 (7 bases). Sequencing was performed on PBMCs from blood, taken on the day of vaccination. The CDR3 bases are TGTGCCAGCTCACCGGTCCGCGGGGACAGAGAAGCGGCAAACCAAGAGACCCAGTACTTC. Amino acid sequence: CASSPVRGDREAANQETQYF.